This T cell receptor (beta chain) was recorded in a study of monozygotic twins with cystic fibrosis. Study-wide results and caveats: No link emerged between shared CDR3 counts and age, concordance or severity.

The assay was immunoSEQ multiplex PCR, and TCRdb's table has in-frame clones only and misses some. The sample consists of 25,000 to 35,000 clones, 70% to 90% of them appearing once. Of note for this clone: Its antigen remains unknown.

CDR1 and CDR2 from the germline V gene are SGHRS and YFSETQ. J gave up 5 bases and V 3 bases, and 8 bases lay outside the gene matches. The CDR3 has 15 amino acids. The sequencing sample was made of blood. The J gene is TRBJ2-1, the V gene TRBV5-1, with 7 nucleotides matching TRBD1. The TCR comes from a girl aged 2-10 years with cystic fibrosis. The CDR3 reads CASSYEGQPHNEQFF. DNA for the CDR3: TGCGCCAGCAGCTACGAGGGACAGCCCCACAATGAGCAGTTCTTC.